This TCR beta chain was found in a study of T cell responses to AZD1222 COVID-19 vaccine. Background on the study: Investigators merged groups given second doses at roughly 4 or roughly 12 weeks. General study results and limits: Repertoire sampling was restricted to post-peak T cell response timepoints. Per reports, nearly half of all spike-specific TCRs target regions that are unmutated in variants. Just 5 to 7 AZD1222 recipients tested seropositive at baseline.

Repertoires were generated with immunoSEQ multiplex PCR, while TCRdb's copy carries only in-frame clones and drops some. Of about 150,000 clones in the sample, around 95% were seen once. Remarks on this clone: Its antigen is not known.

The CDR3 covers 15 residues. The V segment lost 6 bases and the J segment 0 bases; nucleotides outside the gene matches: 4. Looked up from germline, CDR1 is MNHEY and CDR2 is SVGAGI. The sequenced sample was peripheral blood, obtained on day 0 of AZD1222 vaccination. The clonotype originates from an adult in good health. The rearrangement joins TRBV6-5 to TRBJ1-1; TRBD1 matches at 10 bases. The DNA for the CDR3 is TGTGCCAGCAGCAGACAGGGGGCTTTGAACACTGAAGCTTTCTTT. Translation: CASSRQGALNTEAFF.